This is a list of T cell receptor beta chains from one sample in a study of Ad26.COV2.S vaccination and SARS-CoV-2 variants. Here immunoSEQ multiplex PCR was the method, and the copy in TCRdb shows in-frame clones only, minus some. Among around 310,000 clones listed, roughly 90% were seen once. The material was peripheral blood, obtained in a trial of Ad26.COV2.S vaccine versus placebo. These receptors came from a person aged 18-65 years who received the Ad26.COV2.S COVID-19 vaccine or a placebo. The CDR3 runs from the conserved cysteine through the conserved F or W. A D gene is named only where the DNA matches it firmly. Clone size appears in some rows only: once, few, many, or a class for an expanded clone.

v_call	j_call	d_call	cdr3_length	clone_size	cdr3_nt	cdr3_aa
TRBV2	TRBJ1-1	NA	17	NA	TGTGCCAGCACCGTGTCAGTAGAAACTCAGTGGCGGACTGAAGCTTTCTTT	CASTVSVETQWRTEAFF
TRBV15	TRBJ1-5	NA	13	NA	TGTGCCACCAGCAGAGAAAGGGGGCAGCCCCAGCATTTT	CATSRERGQPQHF
TRBV7-2	TRBJ1-1	NA	17	NA	TGTGCCAGCAGCTTAGTATCTAAGGCAGGGGCGAACACTGAAGCTTTCTTT	CASSLVSKAGANTEAFF
TRBV11-2	TRBJ2-1	TRBD2	13	NA	TGTGCCAGCAGCTTAGATACGCGGGAGGGCCCCTTCTTC	CASSLDTREGPFF
TRBV5-1	TRBJ2-3	NA	16	once	TGCGCCAGCAGCTTGGCGAAAGGGGGAGGGACAGATACGCAGTATTTT	CASSLAKGGGTDTQYF
TRBV4-1	TRBJ2-2	TRBD2	20	NA	TGCGCCAGCAGCCAAAGCCGACTAGCGGGGGGTGGGGCGAACACCGGGGAGCTGTTTTTT	CASSQSRLAGGGANTGELFF
TRBV19	TRBJ2-3	TRBD2	14	NA	TGTGCCAGTAGTGTCCTAGCGGGAGCAGATACGCAGTATTTT	CASSVLAGADTQYF
TRBV27	TRBJ2-3	NA	13	NA	TGTGCCAGCAGTTTACCCCCCCCAGATACGCAGTATTTT	CASSLPPPDTQYF
TRBV7-2	TRBJ2-3	NA	15	NA	TGTGCCAGCAGCCCCGTCGGCGGAAGCACAGATACGCAGTATTTT	CASSPVGGSTDTQYF
TRBV9	TRBJ2-3	TRBD1	16	NA	TGTGCCAGCAGCGCGGCCGGGACAGGGGCGACAGATACGCAGTATTTT	CASSAAGTGATDTQYF
TRBV28	TRBJ1-2	TRBD1	15	NA	TGTGCCAGCAGGCCGACTGGACAGGGCGACTATGGCTACACCTTC	CASRPTGQGDYGYTF
TRBV7-2	TRBJ2-7	NA	17	NA	TGTGCCAGCAGCTTAAGGGGAATTCCAACAAGCACCTACGAGCAGTACTTC	CASSLRGIPTSTYEQYF
TRBV28	TRBJ1-4	NA	18	NA	TGTGCCAGCAGTTTGGGCGCGGGATCAGGTTCTGACAATGAAAAACTGTTTTTT	CASSLGAGSGSDNEKLFF
TRBV10-3	TRBJ1-1	TRBD1	14	NA	TGTGCCATCGGTGCGACAGGGACCGCGTCGGTTGCTTTCTTT	CAIGATGTASVAFF
TRBV6-6	TRBJ1-3	NA	15	NA	TGTGCCAGCAGTTCCCATGACCAGGGTCGAAACACCATATATTTT	CASSSHDQGRNTIYF
TRBV11-3	TRBJ2-1	NA	13	NA	TGTGCCAGCAGCCGCCCGTGGTACAATGAGCAGTTCTTC	CASSRPWYNEQFF
TRBV7-2	TRBJ2-1	TRBD2	21	NA	TGTGCCAGCAGCTTAGCGGCCCTGCTAGCGGGAGGGATTAGCTCCTACAATGAGCAGTTCTTC	CASSLAALLAGGISSYNEQFF
TRBV7-8	TRBJ1-1	NA	13	NA	TGTGCCAGCAGCCCCGACGTGAACACTGAAGCTTTCTTT	CASSPDVNTEAFF
TRBV29-1	TRBJ1-4	NA	13	NA	TGCAGCGTTGTCTCTCCAACTAATGAAAAACTGTTTTTT	CSVVSPTNEKLFF
TRBV7-8	TRBJ1-1	TRBD1	15	NA	TGTGCCAGCAGCCTTGGGACAGGGCTGTACACTGAAGCTTTCTTT	CASSLGTGLYTEAFF
TRBV27	TRBJ2-1	TRBD2	16	NA	TGTGCCAGCAGTTACACGAGCGGGAGTATCTACAATGAGCAGTTCTTC	CASSYTSGSIYNEQFF
TRBV5-4	TRBJ2-1	TRBD2	15	NA	TGTGCCAGCAGGCCAACTAGCGTCTCCTACAATGAGCAGTTCTTC	CASRPTSVSYNEQFF
TRBV18	TRBJ1-5	TRBD1	17	NA	TGTGCCAGCTCACCGGGGGCAGGGGGTTTGAGCAATCAGCCCCAGCATTTT	CASSPGAGGLSNQPQHF
TRBV6-7	TRBJ2-2	NA	11	once	TGTGCCAGCAGCCCTTCCGGGGAGCTGTTTTTT	CASSPSGELFF
TRBV7-9	TRBJ1-5	TRBD1	16	few	TGTGCCAGCAGCTTCTACGGACAGGGGGCATCTCAGCCCCAGCATTTT	CASSFYGQGASQPQHF
TRBV10-3	TRBJ1-3	NA	14	NA	TGTGCCATCAGTCCTGACATCTCTGGAAACACCATATATTTT	CAISPDISGNTIYF
TRBV19	TRBJ1-5	TRBD1	16	NA	TGTGCCAGTAGTATAGATCGGGGACAGGGCGGAAAGCCCCAGCATTTT	CASSIDRGQGGKPQHF
TRBV11-1	TRBJ2-1	TRBD1	14	NA	TGTGCCAGCAGCCGACAGGGGGAAGTCGATGAGCAGTTCTTC	CASSRQGEVDEQFF
TRBV7-2	TRBJ2-7	NA	15	NA	TGTGCCAGCAGCTCACAAGGGACGTTTGGGTACGAGCAGTACTTC	CASSSQGTFGYEQYF
TRBV6-5	TRBJ1-1	NA	14	NA	TGTGCCAGCGAATACCTACAGGGGAACACTGAAGCTTTCTTT	CASEYLQGNTEAFF
TRBV4-3	TRBJ1-3	NA	15	NA	TGCGCCAGCAGCCAAGATGTCCAGGGAGGAAACACCATATATTTT	CASSQDVQGGNTIYF
TRBV5-4	TRBJ2-1	NA	15	NA	TGTGCCAGCAGCTTGGTTGGGAGCTCCTACAATGAGCAGTTCTTC	CASSLVGSSYNEQFF
TRBV5-1	TRBJ1-2	NA	15	NA	TGCGCCAGCAGCTTGGACCCAGTACTACTGTATGGCTACACCTTC	CASSLDPVLLYGYTF
TRBV11-3	TRBJ1-3	NA	12	once	TGTGCCAGCAGCTTCTCTGGAAACACCATATATTTT	CASSFSGNTIYF
TRBV7-8	TRBJ2-7	NA	13	NA	TGTGCCAGCAGCTTAGGGACGGTCTACGAGCAGTACTTC	CASSLGTVYEQYF
TRBV27	TRBJ1-4	TRBD1	14	once	TGTGCCAGCAGTTTGGGACAGGGTGGGGAAAAACTGTTTTTT	CASSLGQGGEKLFF
TRBV6-6	TRBJ1-1	NA	14	few	TGTGCCAGCAGTTACTCTATAGACACCTCTGAAGCTTTCTTT	CASSYSIDTSEAFF
TRBV10-3	TRBJ2-3	TRBD2	16	NA	TGTGCCATCAGGAGGGGACTAGCGGGAGCCGAAGATACGCAGTATTTT	CAIRRGLAGAEDTQYF
TRBV19	TRBJ2-1	TRBD1	14	NA	TGTGCCAGTAGTCCAGGGACAGCCTACAATGAGCAGTTCTTC	CASSPGTAYNEQFF
TRBV3-1/TRBV3-2	TRBJ2-2	TRBD2	20	NA	TGTGCCAGCAGCCAAGACGCCCCGGGTCTAGCGGCTTCGAACACCGGGGAGCTGTTTTTT	CASSQDAPGLAASNTGELFF
TRBV14	TRBJ2-1	TRBD1	15	NA	TGTGCCAGCAGTGTTTGGGACAGGGTGGGAGATGAGCAGTTCTTC	CASSVWDRVGDEQFF